This passage covers 19 T cell receptor beta chains from one sample sequenced in a study of T cell responses to AZD1222 COVID-19 vaccine. Sequenced by immunoSEQ multiplex PCR; TCRdb stores in-frame clones only, minus some. Here the sample spans roughly 140,000 clones, about 90% being singletons. The material sequenced was peripheral blood, taken on day 0 of AZD1222 vaccination. The source of these receptors is an adult in good health.

The chain employs TRBV10-2 and TRBJ2-7; 9 bases agree with TRBD2. This CDR3 contains 15 residues. Trimming removed 3 bases from V and 5 bases from J; junction bases left unmatched: 8. CDR1 and CDR2 from the germline V gene are WSHSY and SAAADI. The DNA for the CDR3 is TGCGCCAGCAGTGATGCGGGAGGGCCCTGGAACGAGCAGTACTTC. Amino acid sequence: CASSDAGGPWNEQYF.

The V gene is TRBV4-1, the J gene TRBJ2-4; a possible D gene is TRBD2 (5 bases). This CDR3 contains 15 residues. Germline-derived CDR1 and CDR2 are MGHRA and YSYEKL. V lost 0 bases and J lost 3, with 9 bases in between. The CDR3 spells CASSQDMGVKNIQYF. As DNA, the CDR3 is TGCGCCAGCAGCCAAGACATGGGAGTCAAAAACATTCAGTACTTC.

The chain combines TRBV4-3 with TRBJ2-2; 8 nucleotides align to TRBD2. The CDR3 covers 17 residues. The V segment lost 0 bases and the J segment 2 bases; nucleotides outside the gene matches: 5. Per germline, CDR1 LGHNA and CDR2 YSLEER. For the CDR3, the DNA is TGCGCCAGCAGCCAAGACCCCGGGGGGGCTAACACCGGGGAGCTGTTTTTT. Protein: CASSQDPGGANTGELFF.

The chain employs TRBV27 and TRBJ1-1; D is undetermined. CDR1 and CDR2 from the germline V gene are MNHEY and SMNVEV (reference sequence). This CDR3 is 16 amino acids long. V was trimmed by 0 bases and J by 2 bases, leaving 13 bases between them. The CDR3 DNA reads TGTGCCAGCAGTTTATCTGGCCCTTCAGTAAACACTGAAGCTTTCTTT. Amino acid sequence: CASSLSGPSVNTEAFF.

V and J are TRBV19 and TRBJ1-5; D remains ambiguous. Trimming pared 0 bases from V and 3 bases from J, leaving 9 bases between. CDR3 length equals 15 residues. Per the germline V gene, CDR1 is LNHDA and CDR2 is SQIVND (reference sequence). DNA for the CDR3: TGTGCCAGTAGTATAGATCGGAGTTCCAATCAGCCCCAGCATTTT. Its protein product is CASSIDRSSNQPQHF.

This chain joins TRBV29-1 and TRBJ2-7; 11 bases line up with TRBD1. The length of the CDR3 is 15 residues. Per the germline V gene, CDR1 is SQVTM and CDR2 is ANQGSEA. Unmatched junction bases numbered 2, after V lost 1 base and J lost 0 bases. CDR3 in amino acids: CSVEGTGGGSYEQYF. The CDR3 bases are TGCAGCGTTGAAGGGACAGGGGGCGGCTCCTACGAGCAGTACTTC.

The chain is built from TRBV28 and TRBJ2-2; the match to TRBD2 covers 9 bases. CDR1 and CDR2 from the germline V gene are MDHEN and SYDVKM. The CDR3 is 17 residues long. J lost 2 bases, V lost 1 base, and 5 bases had no gene match. CDR3 nucleotide sequence: TGTGCCAGCAGTTTATTGGGGCTAGCGGGAAACACCGGGGAGCTGTTTTTT. This translates into CASSLLGLAGNTGELFF.

The chain is built from TRBV2 and TRBJ2-3; 12 nucleotides align to TRBD2. Germline V gene lookup returns CDR1 SNHLY and CDR2 FYNNEI. CDR3 size: 16 residues. V lost 6 bases and J lost 5; bases outside the gene matches: 9. The CDR3 DNA reads TGTGCCAGCAGCCTTCGACTAGCGGGAGTGCTAGATACGCAGTATTTT. Amino acid sequence: CASSLRLAGVLDTQYF.

The chain carries TRBV13 and TRBJ2-1; 9 positions agree with TRBD1. Germline CDR1 is PRHDT and CDR2 is FYEKMQ (reference sequence). This CDR3 has 14 amino acids. Trimming cost V 5 bases and J 6 bases; bases outside gene matches: 5. CDR3 loop: CASSLRTGANEQFF. CDR3 sequence (DNA): TGTGCCAGCAGCCTCCGGACAGGGGCCAATGAGCAGTTCTTC.

The rearrangement uses TRBV28 and TRBJ2-3, with TRBD1 matching over 9 bases. The J segment lost 6 bases and the V segment lost 10 bases, leaving 5 bases of the junction unmatched. This CDR3 has 12 residues. Germline CDR1 reads MDHEN; CDR2 reads SYDVKM. The CDR3 region is CAITGGRDTQYF. In DNA form, the CDR3 reads TGTGCCATCACAGGGGGCCGTGATACGCAGTATTTT.

V usage is TRBV27 and J usage is TRBJ2-1, with 10 bases fitting TRBD2. The CDR3 is 15 residues long. Looked up from germline, CDR1 is MNHEY and CDR2 is SMNVEV (reference sequence). With V trimmed by 6 bases and J by 4 bases, 6 bases remained unmatched. CDR3 loop: CASSKREGGYNEQFF. The CDR3 coding sequence is TGTGCCAGCAGCAAGCGGGAGGGCGGGTACAATGAGCAGTTCTTC.

The chain links TRBV7-9 to TRBJ2-2; D is unresolved. The length of the CDR3 is 13 residues. Trimming left V 1 base short and J 5 bases short, with 5 bases between. Per the germline V gene, CDR1 is SEHNR and CDR2 is FQNEAQ (reference sequence). The CDR3 is CASSLDSTGELFF. The CDR3 DNA sequence: TGTGCCAGCAGCTTAGACAGTACCGGGGAGCTGTTTTTT. Full variable domain (outside the CDR3, taken from reference TRBV7-9 and TRBJ2-2): DTGVSQNPRHKITKRGQNVTFRCDPISEHNRLYWYRQTLGQGPEFLTYFQNEAQLEKSRLLSDRFSAERPKGSFSTLEIQRTEQGDSAMYLCASSLDSTGELFFGEGSRLTVL.

The chain employs TRBV7-2 and TRBJ1-5; D might be TRBD1 (6 bases). Looked up from germline, CDR1 is SGHTA and CDR2 is FQGNSA. V was shortened by 6 bases and J by 4 bases, with 13 bases between the two germline ends. The CDR3 loop spans 14 amino acids. The CDR3 DNA follows: TGTGCCAGCAGTACAGGGATGGGAAATCAGCCCCAGCATTTT. It translates to CASSTGMGNQPQHF.

The chain carries TRBV6-5 and TRBJ2-2; D gene unclear. Germline lookup yields CDR1 MNHEY and CDR2 SVGAGI. Deletions cut 6 bases from V and 4 bases from J, with 9 bases between. The CDR3 loop spans 13 amino acids. As DNA, the CDR3 is TGTGCCAGCAGGGAGCAGATCACCGGGGAGCTGTTTTTT. Amino acid sequence: CASREQITGELFF.

The chain links TRBV28 to TRBJ1-2, with 10 bases that match TRBD1. V was clipped by 8 bases and J by 1 base; unmatched bases: 4. Germline CDR1 MDHEN, CDR2 SYDVKM. The CDR3 consists of 14 residues. CDR3: CASRGQGFNYGYTF. In DNA, the CDR3 is TGTGCCAGCCGGGGACAGGGGTTTAACTATGGCTACACCTTC.

This clone is a singleton in its sample. The rearrangement joins TRBV24-1 to TRBJ1-2, with TRBD1 matching 7 bases. Losses at the gene ends were 7 bases for V and 4 bases for J; bases not matched to a gene: 8. CDR3 length equals 14 residues. CDR1 and CDR2 from the germline V gene are KGHDR and SFDVKD. As DNA, the CDR3 is TGTGCCACCAGCGCCGGGACAGCGAGCTATGGCTACACCTTC. Its protein product is CATSAGTASYGYTF.

The chain uses TRBV9 and TRBJ2-5; TRBD1 matches 9 bases. There are 14 residues in the CDR3. Germline V lookup: CDR1 SGDLS, CDR2 YYNGEE. V gave up 4 bases and J gave up 2 bases; unmatched junction bases: 3. The CDR3: CASSFGQGQETQYF. As DNA, the CDR3 is TGTGCCAGCAGCTTCGGACAGGGGCAAGAGACCCAGTACTTC.

This chain connects TRBV20-1 to TRBJ1-3; no definite D call. This CDR3 region has 13 residues. The germline V gene has CDR1 DFQATT and CDR2 SNEGSKA (reference sequence). The V and J ends lost 3 bases and 1 base respectively, with 7 bases between them. This CDR3 reads CSASFGSGNTIYF. The CDR3 DNA sequence: TGCAGTGCTAGTTTCGGGTCTGGAAACACCATATATTTT.

The chain joins TRBV6-6 to TRBJ2-2, with D perhaps matching TRBD1 or TRBD2 (5 bases each). Germline-derived CDR1 and CDR2 are MNHNY and SVGAGI (reference sequence). Trimming removed 5 bases from V and 3 bases from J, with 13 bases in between. This CDR3 is 15 amino acids long. The CDR3 DNA reads TGTGCCAGCAGTCCCGGGACCCTGGACACCGGGGAGCTGTTTTTT. As protein: CASSPGTLDTGELFF.